Described below is a single T cell receptor (beta chain) sequence and its context. The data stem from a study of shared clonotypes between healthy human individuals. CDR1 and CDR2 from the germline V gene are LGHNA and YSLEER. Trimming shortened V by 4 bases and J by 10 bases, and 17 bases separated the two germline ends. The CDR3 runs 13 residues. The repertoire was sequenced with immunoSEQ multiplex PCR; TCRdb's copy has only in-frame clones and lacks some. This sample carries roughly 1 million clones, under 80% of them seen once, and the ten largest clones take roughly 1.5%. This rearrangement joins TRBV4-3 to TRBJ2-7, with D tentatively TRBD1 or TRBD2 (6 bases each). The source is a man aged 18 to 29 in good health. The sequenced sample was memory CD4+ T cells sorted from blood. Subset indicated: CD45RA-negative fraction. CDR3 residues: CASSRKRGDIQYF. CDR3 DNA: TGCGCCAGCAGCCGGAAAAGGGGGGACATCCAGTACTTC.